This TCR beta chain was captured in a study of T cells in localized non-small cell lung cancer. TCRdb's copy holds only in-frame clones and misses some; the assay was immunoSEQ multiplex PCR. The sample carries roughly 70,000 clones, 86% recorded once. The CDR3 runs to 15 residues. Germline loops: CDR1 MNHEY, CDR2 SVGAGI. Trimming took 5 bases from V and 3 from J, leaving 16 bases between them. This sequence originates from a male donor aged 60 or over with stage III squamous cell lung carcinoma. This sequence joins TRBV6-5 and TRBJ1-1; a weak D match, TRBD1 (5 bases). Sequences were derived from peripheral blood, sampled before any cancer treatment. CDR3 sequence reads: CASSSPKGWDTEAFF. CDR3 DNA: TGTGCCAGCAGTAGTCCAAAGGGGTGGGACACTGAAGCTTTCTTT.